One TCR beta chain is described in this entry. What it recognizes is unknown. This specimen belongs to a study of T cell responses to AZD1222 COVID-19 vaccine. Study context: It was second doses at about 4 or about 12 weeks that were pooled.

Profiled with immunoSEQ multiplex PCR; TCRdb holds only in-frame clones, not every one. This table has about 180,000 clones, roughly 91% appearing once. This CDR3 is 16 amino acids long. Germline V gives CDR1 MNHEY, CDR2 SVGEGT. V was clipped by 0 bases and J by 3 bases, with 12 bases between them. Regarding the study as a whole: Without day 14 samples, only post-peak T cell repertoires were studied. Clonal diversity was possibly underestimated, and the donors were mostly white British, with more females.

The sample here was peripheral blood, taken on day 0 of AZD1222 vaccination. The TCR comes from an adult in good health. The chain combines TRBV6-2 or TRBV6-3 with TRBJ2-1; D gene unclear. CDR3 coding DNA: TGTGCCAGCAGTTACTCGATATCCAGCATCTACAATGAGCAGTTCTTC. Encoded protein: CASSYSISSIYNEQFF.